A single sample is the source of the 8 T cell receptor beta chains below, sequenced in a study of response to subunit inactivated influenza vaccine. From the RT-PCR reads, TCRdb called clonotypes with MiXCR, one entry per CDR3 protein. The table records a few hundred thousand distinct CDR3 sequences, about 15% of them present only once. The specimen comprised PBMCs from blood, sampled about 12 days after vaccination. The receptor set was obtained from a man between 45 and 60 years old who received an inactivated influenza vaccine.

This clonotype was recorded a few times. J is TRBJ2-1 and V is TRBV20-1; D is possibly TRBD1 (5 bases). Germline CDR1 reads DFQATT; CDR2 reads SNEGSKA (reference sequence). V was shortened by 3 bases and J by 1 base, with 13 bases between the two germline ends. The length of the CDR3 is 15 residues. This chain's CDR3 is CSASELRQSYNEQFF. The CDR3 coding sequence is TGCAGTGCTAGTGAACTTCGACAGTCCTACAATGAGCAGTTCTTC.

The chain recombines TRBV20-1 with TRBJ2-5, with D possibly TRBD1 on 5 matching bases. Deletions cut 1 base from V and 5 bases from J, with 14 bases between. The CDR3 loop spans 14 amino acids. Germline loops: CDR1 DFQATT, CDR2 SNEGSKA (reference sequence). CDR3 region: CSARVVAAGETQYF. The DNA of the CDR3 is TGCAGTGCTAGAGTTGTCGCTGCAGGGGAGACCCAGTACTTC.

A few counts support this clonotype. J is TRBJ2-7 and V is TRBV27; D is unresolved. Germline V gene sequence: CDR1 MNHEY, CDR2 SMNVEV (reference sequence). The germline V and J ends were trimmed by 6 bases and 2 bases, with 17 bases remaining between them. The CDR3 has 15 amino acids. CDR3 bases: TGTGCCAGCAGCCGGAGAAAATCACCTACCTACGAGCAGTACTTC. Amino acids: CASSRRKSPTYEQYF.

The rearrangement uses TRBV5-1 and TRBJ2-1, with TRBD1 identical over 7 bases. This CDR3 has 15 amino acids. CDR1 is SGHRS and CDR2 is YFSETQ in the germline V gene. Unmatched junction bases numbered 4, after V lost 0 bases and J lost 4 bases. The CDR3 protein is CASSLEGAAYNEQFF. Written as DNA, the CDR3 is TGCGCCAGCAGCTTGGAGGGGGCCGCTTACAATGAGCAGTTCTTC.

V is TRBV12-3 or TRBV12-4 and J is TRBJ1-1, with D possibly TRBD1 on 5 matching bases. Trimming stripped 2 bases from V and 6 bases from J, with 7 bases between. CDR3 size: 12 residues. The CDR3 reads CASSLTGAEAFF. The CDR3 region has the DNA TGTGCCAGCAGTTTAACGGGGGCTGAAGCTTTCTTT.

This clonotype was observed at least ten times. The chain joins TRBV29-1 to TRBJ1-3, with a weak D call TRBD1 (5 bases). V was clipped by 6 bases and J by 2 bases, with 11 bases between them. The CDR3 runs to 13 residues. Germline loops: CDR1 SQVTM, CDR2 ANQGSEA. This CDR3 reads CSVMQGTGNTIYF. The CDR3 coding sequence is TGCAGCGTGATGCAGGGTACTGGAAACACCATATATTTT.

This clonotype was counted many times. The chain combines TRBV5-1 with TRBJ2-3, with 10 bases matching TRBD2. Germline CDR1 SGHRS, CDR2 YFSETQ. V trimming: 2 bases; J trimming: 3 bases; junction bases outside the gene matches: 3. The CDR3 is 15 amino acids. CDR3 loop: CASSLPAGGTDTQYF. In nucleotides, the CDR3 is TGCGCCAGCAGCTTACCAGCGGGAGGGACAGATACGCAGTATTTT.

The chain links TRBV15 to TRBJ2-5; 8 positions match TRBD1. This CDR3 has 16 amino acids. J gave up 1 base and V 1 base, and 5 bases lay outside the gene matches. From germline, CDR1 is LNHNV and CDR2 YYDKDF (reference sequence). The CDR3 bases are TGTGCCACCAGCAGAGTGAAAGGACAGGGCCAAGAGACCCAGTACTTC. It codes for CATSRVKGQGQETQYF.